This section outlines one T cell receptor (beta chain) sequence together with its context. The sample is drawn from a study of blood T cell repertoires in COVID-19. Study at large: The analysed material was cDNA or gDNA that came from T cells, B-cell-depleted T cells, or PBMCs.

Trimming at V came to 3 bases and at J to 5 bases, leaving 11 bases not matched to a gene. Germline CDR1 is KGHSH and CDR2 is LQKENI. This CDR3 comprises 16 residues. Source study methods: By means of reference gene primer amplification, nucleated cell counts were estimated. Measured with immunoSEQ multiplex PCR; TCRdb has only the in-frame clones, and not every one. V and J calls plus clone size are reproduced from that table; the DNA served to infer D and trimming. The table lists roughly 50,000 clones, over 75% of them singletons. The TCR originated in a woman between 40 and 55 years old with active COVID-19. The chain recombines TRBV18 with TRBJ2-5, with 8 nucleotides matching TRBD2. Sequencing was done on a sample of peripheral blood. The CDR3 sequence is CASSPSLAGGEETQYF. For the CDR3, the DNA is TGTGCCAGCTCACCCTCCCTCGCGGGGGGCGAGGAGACCCAGTACTTC.